The present TCR beta chain was sequenced within a study of human thymus T cells. Study-level results: The related literature has documented a marked overlap of thymic repertoires among unrelated individuals. In thymic and blood repertoires alike, V and J usage looked biased.

Thymic samples were excised during corrective heart operations. Donor material was obtained from healthy Finnish infants undergoing corrective surgery for congenital heart defects. This clone has just one count. Antigen specificity is unknown. Clones were read by immunoSEQ multiplex PCR, and TCRdb kept only the in-frame ones, dropping some. Among 75,000 to 90,000 clones, 90% to 97% were seen once, and the ten largest hold 0.025% to 0.04%. Source material: thymus tissue. The receptor was derived from a boy under two years old with a congenital heart defect but otherwise immunologically healthy.

Written as DNA, the CDR3 is TGTGCCAGCAGCGTTGGCCTCGGGGAGACCCAGTACTTC. This encodes CASSVGLGETQYF. The rearrangement joins TRBV7-8 to TRBJ2-5; D unclear. V was pared by 5 bases and J by 5 bases, with 12 bases between. This CDR3 region has 13 residues. CDR1 and CDR2 (germline): SGHVS, FQNEAQ.